This T cell receptor (beta chain) was sequenced for a study of CXCR3-negative and CXCR3-positive naive CD8 T cells. About this clonotype itself: Its antigen is still unknown.

The CDR3 runs to 17 residues. Study-wide results and caveats: Memory CD8+ T cell repertoires were far less diverse than both naive subsets.

Every CD8+ subset sample held approximately 320,000 flow-sorted cells, done in triplicate. 5' RACE that incorporated UMI labels was used to prepare the TRB cDNA libraries. Using the 5' RACE reads, TCRdb records one entry per CDR3 protein without DNA. In all, the sample yields several thousand distinct CDR3 sequences. The sequencing input was naive CXCR3- CD8+ T cells from blood. Subset meaning: CD45RO-CCR7+CD27+CD95- naive CD8+ T cells lacking CXCR3 (TNR3-). The V gene is TRBV21-1, the J gene TRBJ1-4; TCRdb gives TRBD1 as the D gene, but with no DNA this cannot be confirmed. TRBV21-1 is assigned pseudogene status. This clonotype was sampled from a human donor in good health. Some clones in this sample may be carry-over from other donors' samples. CDR3 region: CASRTGWTGTTNEKLFF.